The 21 T cell receptor beta chains below come from one sample, sequenced in a study of shared clonotypes between healthy human individuals. The assay was immunoSEQ multiplex PCR, and TCRdb's table has in-frame clones only and misses some. The sample consists of nearly 600,000 clones, 95% of them appearing once. Naivety among CD8 cells was defined by CD45RO negativity and positive CCR7 selection, thereby excluding terminally differentiated effector memory CD45RA+ cells. Sequences were obtained from naive CD8+ T cells sorted from blood. The receptors here all came from a woman aged 30 to 39 in good health.

The gene calls are TRBV7-9 and TRBJ1-1; D is undetermined. This CDR3 is built from 14 residues. V lost 6 bases to trimming and J lost 4 bases, with 15 bases between them. Germline V gene data show CDR1 as SEHNR and CDR2 as FQNEAQ (reference sequence). CDR3 loop: CASRTTGGSTEAFF. The DNA for the CDR3 is TGTGCCAGCAGGACAACGGGTGGGAGCACTGAAGCTTTCTTT.

The V call is TRBV29-1, the J call TRBJ2-1; D might be TRBD1 (5 bases). V was pared by 3 bases and J by 7 bases, with 13 bases between. This CDR3 spans 13 amino acids. Germline CDR1 reads SQVTM; CDR2 reads ANQGSEA. CDR3 residues: CSVEGFRVNEQFF. The CDR3 coding sequence is TGCAGCGTTGAGGGTTTCAGGGTTAATGAGCAGTTCTTC.

CDR3 coding DNA: TGTGCCAGCAGCGAGGGGACTCTATTGGCCGGGGAGCTGTTTTTT. It specifies CASSEGTLLAGELFF. This chain joins TRBV9 and TRBJ2-2; weak D call: TRBD2 (6 bases). Trimming left V 3 bases short and J 6 bases short, with 15 bases between. The CDR3 loop spans 15 amino acids. Per the germline V gene, CDR1 is SGDLS and CDR2 is YYNGEE.

The chain carries TRBV7-9 and TRBJ2-3; D call uncertain. The CDR3 is made up of 16 amino acids. CDR1 and CDR2 (germline): SEHNR, FQNEAQ (reference sequence). V was shortened by 2 bases and J by 0 bases, with 12 bases between the two germline ends. This CDR3 is CASSLFPLTSTDTQYF. The CDR3, as DNA: TGTGCCAGCAGCTTATTCCCTCTTACCAGCACAGATACGCAGTATTTT. Drawing the rest from reference TRBV7-9 and TRBJ2-3, the complete variable domain is DTGVSQNPRHKITKRGQNVTFRCDPISEHNRLYWYRQTLGQGPEFLTYFQNEAQLEKSRLLSDRFSAERPKGSFSTLEIQRTEQGDSAMYLCASSLFPLTSTDTQYFGPGTRLTVL.

The V gene is TRBV27, the J gene TRBJ2-3; 8 bases fit TRBD1. The germline V gene encodes CDR1 MNHEY and CDR2 SMNVEV (reference sequence). V lost 6 bases, J lost 0 bases, and 5 bases stayed unmatched. The CDR3 is made up of 15 amino acids. The CDR3, as DNA: TGTGCCAGCAGCCATAGGACAGGGAGCACAGATACGCAGTATTTT. Translation gives CASSHRTGSTDTQYF.

The rearrangement joins TRBV4-1 to TRBJ2-1; TRBD2 agrees at 8 bases. The CDR3 sequence is 16 residues long. The V and J ends lost 5 bases and 5 bases, in that order; junction bases with no gene match: 11. Germline V gene data show CDR1 as MGHRA and CDR2 as YSYEKL. This chain's CDR3 is CASSSRASGLNNEQFF. In DNA, the CDR3 is TGCGCCAGCAGCTCCAGGGCTAGCGGGCTTAACAATGAGCAGTTCTTC.

CDR3 bases: TGTGCCAGCAGTTACGGGGGGGTCGGTGAAAAACTGTTTTTT. Its translation is CASSYGGVGEKLFF. The rearrangement joins TRBV6-5 to TRBJ1-4, with D possibly being TRBD1 (5 bases). This CDR3 comprises 14 residues. V was trimmed by 2 bases and J by 7 bases, leaving 11 bases between them. Germline-derived CDR1 and CDR2 are MNHEY and SVGAGI.

The chain joins TRBV2 to TRBJ2-3; 7 bases agree with TRBD2. The CDR3 totals 16 residues. With 6 bases clipped from V and 5 bases from J, the junction kept 14 bases outside the gene matches. CDR1 and CDR2 (germline): SNHLY, FYNNEI. The CDR3 spells CASRDTSAGPIDTQYF. In DNA form, the CDR3 reads TGTGCCAGCAGAGATACCTCAGCGGGGCCGATAGATACGCAGTATTTT.

CDR3 in DNA: TGTGCCAGCAGCTACGGCGCCGGGACTAGCGCCACCGGGGAGCTGTTTTTT. This translates into CASSYGAGTSATGELFF. This chain connects TRBV28 to TRBJ2-2; TRBD2 matches at 10 bases. Germline V gene data show CDR1 as MDHEN and CDR2 as SYDVKM. The CDR3 is 17 residues long. V lost 6 bases, J lost 4 bases, and 11 bases stayed unmatched.

The rearrangement links TRBV11-2 to TRBJ2-7; D is undetermined. Trimming shortened V by 5 bases and J by 2 bases, and 7 bases separated the two germline ends. The CDR3 has 12 residues. Germline V CDR1 and CDR2: SGHAT, FQNNGV. In nucleotides, the CDR3 is TGTGCCAGCAGCCCTCCAGCCTACGAGCAGTACTTC. This encodes CASSPPAYEQYF.

The V gene is TRBV27, the J gene TRBJ1-3, with D unresolved. Germline values: CDR1 MNHEY, CDR2 SMNVEV (reference sequence). Trimming removed 4 bases at V and 0 bases at J, with 7 bases between. The CDR3 is made up of 14 amino acids. The CDR3 reads CASSSSHSGNTIYF. In DNA form, the CDR3 reads TGTGCCAGCAGTTCCTCCCACTCTGGAAACACCATATATTTT.

This sequence joins TRBV5-1 and TRBJ2-7; D unresolved. V was pared by 5 bases and J by 1 base, with 10 bases between. Germline CDR1 is SGHRS and CDR2 is YFSETQ. The length of the CDR3 is 13 residues. Here the CDR3 reads CASSGVGSYEQYF. Written as DNA, the CDR3 is TGCGCCAGCAGTGGGGTGGGGTCCTACGAGCAGTACTTC.

This chain uses TRBV6-1 with TRBJ1-2, with TRBD1 matching 8 bases. Germline V CDR1 and CDR2: MNHNS, SASEGT. The trim removed 4 bases at V and 3 bases at J, leaving 10 bases unmatched. The CDR3 consists of 16 residues. CDR3 region: CASSGRTGKLDYGYTF. As DNA, the CDR3 is TGTGCCAGCAGTGGGAGGACAGGGAAGCTCGACTATGGCTACACCTTC.

This clone came up once. This sequence joins TRBV27 and TRBJ2-1; no clear D gene. The V and J ends lost 6 bases and 2 bases respectively, with 14 bases between them. The length of the CDR3 is 15 residues. From germline, CDR1 is MNHEY and CDR2 SMNVEV (reference sequence). The chain's CDR3 is CASSGTDLPYNEQFF. CDR3 in DNA: TGTGCCAGCAGCGGAACAGACCTCCCCTACAATGAGCAGTTCTTC.

This chain joins TRBV10-2 and TRBJ2-6; no reliable D call. The germline CDR1 and CDR2 sequences are WSHSY and SAAADI. This CDR3 region has 14 residues. V was shortened by 5 bases and J by 2 bases, with 7 bases between the two germline ends. The CDR3 sequence: CASSPGAGANVLTF. The CDR3 nucleotides read TGCGCCAGCAGTCCAGGTGCTGGGGCCAACGTCCTGACTTTC.

The chain is built from TRBV4-2 and TRBJ2-7; TRBD1 agrees at 9 bases. This CDR3 has 14 residues. Per germline, CDR1 LGHNA and CDR2 YNFKEQ. Trimming took 4 bases from V and 4 from J; bases not matched to a gene: 5. The CDR3 reads CASSPGTGRYEQYF. The DNA of the CDR3 is TGTGCCAGCAGCCCGGGGACAGGGAGGTACGAGCAGTACTTC.

Written as DNA, the CDR3 is TGTGCCAGTAGTATTTCCGCGGCCCCGAACTCCTACAATGAGCAGTTCTTC. This codes for CASSISAAPNSYNEQFF. The rearrangement links TRBV19 to TRBJ2-1; D is unresolved. The CDR3 totals 17 residues. Germline V gene sequence: CDR1 LNHDA, CDR2 SQIVND (reference sequence). V was cut by 3 bases and J by 0 bases, with 15 bases left in between.

A note on this clone: Other DNA sequences in this sample translate to the same CDR3. V gene TRBV27 combines with J gene TRBJ2-7, with D maybe TRBD2 (6 bases). Germline CDR1 and CDR2: MNHEY and SMNVEV (reference sequence). There are 13 residues in the CDR3. The V end was cut by 7 bases, the J end by 1 base, with 11 bases between. The CDR3 DNA follows: TGTGCCAGCACGGGCGGGACGTCCTACGAGCAGTACTTC. It specifies CASTGGTSYEQYF.

V and J are TRBV6-1 and TRBJ1-1; 9 bases fit TRBD1. Germline loops: CDR1 MNHNS, CDR2 SASEGT. The junction had 5 bases not matched to a gene; V was cut back by 6 bases and J by 3 bases. The CDR3 has 14 residues. CDR3 loop: CASRSGTGYTEAFF. The CDR3 DNA is TGTGCCAGCAGATCCGGGACAGGGTACACTGAAGCTTTCTTT.

The chain links TRBV7-2 to TRBJ2-3; D may match TRBD1 or TRBD2 (6 bases each). CDR3 size: 16 residues. Germline V gene lookup returns CDR1 SGHTA and CDR2 FQGNSA. The germline V and J ends were trimmed by 1 base and 3 bases, with 14 bases remaining between them. CDR3 coding DNA: TGTGCCAGCAGCTTAGTTGGCAGGGGAGGAACAGATACGCAGTATTTT. Amino acid sequence: CASSLVGRGGTDTQYF.

The rearrangement joins TRBV27 to TRBJ1-1; unclear D gene. CDR1 MNHEY and CDR2 SMNVEV come from the germline V gene (reference sequence). V lost 3 bases and J lost 1, with 6 bases in between. There are 13 residues in the CDR3. The CDR3 here is CASSFNGNTEAFF. DNA of the CDR3: TGTGCCAGCAGTTTCAACGGGAACACTGAAGCTTTCTTT.